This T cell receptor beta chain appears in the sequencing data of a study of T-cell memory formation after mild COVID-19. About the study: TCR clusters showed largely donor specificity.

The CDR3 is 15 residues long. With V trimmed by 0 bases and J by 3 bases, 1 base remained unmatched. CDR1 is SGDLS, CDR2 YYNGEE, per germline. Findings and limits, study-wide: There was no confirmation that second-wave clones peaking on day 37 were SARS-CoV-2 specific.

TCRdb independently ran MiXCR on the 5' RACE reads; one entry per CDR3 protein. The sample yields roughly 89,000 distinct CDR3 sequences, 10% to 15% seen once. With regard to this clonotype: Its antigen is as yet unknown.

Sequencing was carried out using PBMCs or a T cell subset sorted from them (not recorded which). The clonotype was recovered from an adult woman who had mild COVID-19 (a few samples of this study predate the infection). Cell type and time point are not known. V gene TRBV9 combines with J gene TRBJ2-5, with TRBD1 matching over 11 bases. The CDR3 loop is CASSVVGQGEETQYF. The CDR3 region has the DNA TGTGCCAGCAGCGTAGTGGGACAGGGGGAAGAGACCCAGTACTTC.